This TCR beta chain is from a study of blood T cell repertoires in COVID-19. Germline V CDR1 and CDR2: MNHNY, SVGAGI (reference sequence). CDR3 length: 15 amino acids. V dropped 4 bases and J dropped 0; count of bases not matched to a gene: 3. Clones were sequenced by immunoSEQ multiplex PCR, and TCRdb holds only the in-frame ones, with some missing. The sample lists about 130,000 clones; 60% to 80% were seen once. The sequenced material came from peripheral blood. This clonotype originated in a woman in her sixties or seventies with acute or convalescent COVID-19. V gene TRBV6-6 combines with J gene TRBJ1-2, with 9 bases identical to TRBD1. CDR3 in DNA: TGTGCCAGCAGTTTAACAGGGGGCTCTAACTATGGCTACACCTTC. Its translation is CASSLTGGSNYGYTF.